These T cell receptor beta chains were read from a single sample in a study of identical twins. TCRdb reprocessed the 5' RACE reads with MiXCR, giving one entry per CDR3 protein. Among roughly 290,000 distinct CDR3 sequences listed, 8.5% to 9.5% were seen once. This sample was shared with a second study, whose subject was yellow fever vaccine responses in identical twins.

The sequenced material came from CD8+ T cells sorted from blood. The source of these receptors is a woman between 18 and 30 years old in good health. Both conserved end residues are part of each CDR3. A D gene is named only where the DNA matches it firmly. Expanded clones are given a class, and other clones once, few, many or no size at all.

V	D	size	J	length	DNA	CDR3
TRBV20-1	TRBD2	many	TRBJ2-4	16	TGCAGTGCTAGACCGCTAGCGGAGCTAGCCAAAAACATTCAGTACTTC	CSARPLAELAKNIQYF
TRBV28	TRBD2	many	TRBJ2-1	20	TGTGCCAGCAGTTTAAGGGCCGGGACTAGCGGGGGGGACCTCTACAATGAGCAGTTCTTC	CASSLRAGTSGGDLYNEQFF
TRBV4-3	NA	many	TRBJ2-2	16	TGCGCCAGCAGCCAAGACCAGGGCGGAGAGGCCGGGGAGCTGTTTTTT	CASSQDQGGEAGELFF
TRBV4-3	TRBD2	many	TRBJ2-1	15	TGCGCCAGCAGCGCAATGGGGACTAGCGGGAATGAGCAGTTCTTC	CASSAMGTSGNEQFF
TRBV29-1	NA	NA	TRBJ2-7	14	TGCAGCGGAACTTTTGCGGGTAAATCCTACGAGCAGTACTTC	CSGTFAGKSYEQYF
TRBV4-1	TRBD1	NA	TRBJ2-1	16	TGCGCCAGCAGCCCAACGCCAAAAACAGGGGCGGATGAGCAGTTCTTC	CASSPTPKTGADEQFF
TRBV11-2	NA	NA	TRBJ2-1	14	TGTGCCAGCAGCTTAGACGCGGGGGCCAATGAGCAGTTCTTC	CASSLDAGANEQFF
TRBV12-3/TRBV12-4	TRBD2	few	TRBJ2-3	17	TGTGCCAGCAGTCGAGGGACTAGCGGGAGGCGGGCAGATACGCAGTATTTT	CASSRGTSGRRADTQYF
TRBV30	NA	few	TRBJ2-2	14	TGTGCCTGGAGTGCCTCAAAGTACACCGGGGAGCTGTTTTTT	CAWSASKYTGELFF
TRBV29-1	NA	few	TRBJ2-2	12	TGCAGCGTTGACTGCGACACCGGGGAGCTGTTTTTT	CSVDCDTGELFF
TRBV29-1	TRBD1	many	TRBJ2-7	14	TGCAGCGTTGAAGTAAGGACAGGGTTCTACGAGCAGTACTTC	CSVEVRTGFYEQYF
TRBV4-2	NA	many	TRBJ1-3	13	TGTGCCAGCAGCCAAGATTATGTAAACACCATATATTTT	CASSQDYVNTIYF
TRBV2	TRBD1	few	TRBJ1-1	16	TGTGCCAGCAGTGAATCGCCCAGGGGGTTTGTCACTGAAGCTTTCTTT	CASSESPRGFVTEAFF
TRBV7-2	NA	NA	TRBJ1-5	14	TGTGCCAGCAGCTTAGACAGGGCGGACCAGCCCCAGCATTTT	CASSLDRADQPQHF
TRBV7-9	NA	few	TRBJ2-1	16	TGTGCCAGCAGCTTTGATAACTACCCGACTTACAATGAGCAGTTCTTC	CASSFDNYPTYNEQFF
TRBV3-1	NA	many	TRBJ2-7	14	TGTGCCAGCAGCCGCTCGGCGGGCTCCTACGAGCAGTACTTC	CASSRSAGSYEQYF
TRBV6-2/TRBV6-3	TRBD2	many	TRBJ2-2	18	TGTGCCAGCAGTTACTCGGCTAGCGGGAGAATCGACACCGGGGAGCTGTTTTTT	CASSYSASGRIDTGELFF
TRBV27	NA	many	TRBJ1-1	14	TGTGCCAGCAGTTGGGGGGGCTTGAACACTGAAGCTTTCTTT	CASSWGGLNTEAFF
TRBV20-1	TRBD1	NA	TRBJ1-4	15	TGCAGTGCTAGATCTACAGGGGCAACTAATGAAAAACTGTTTTTT	CSARSTGATNEKLFF
TRBV7-2	NA	few	TRBJ2-3	14	TGTGCCAGCAGCAATCCATCATCGACGGGCTCTCAGTATTTT	CASSNPSSTGSQYF
TRBV7-9	TRBD2	few	TRBJ2-3	13	TGTGCCAGCCACGGGGGGGCCGCAGATACGCAGTATTTT	CASHGGAADTQYF
TRBV4-3	TRBD1	many	TRBJ2-7	14	TGCGCCAGCAGCCAAGTAACAGGGGACTACGAGCAGTACTTC	CASSQVTGDYEQYF
TRBV9	NA	few	TRBJ2-1	15	TGTGCCAGCAGCGAGCAGGGATTTTCCTACAATGAGCAGTTCTTC	CASSEQGFSYNEQFF
TRBV3-1	NA	NA	TRBJ1-1	16	TGTGCCAGCAGCCAAGAGGGGCGGGGGGCAAACACTGAAGCTTTCTTT	CASSQEGRGANTEAFF
TRBV27	NA	many	TRBJ2-1	12	TGTGCCAGCGCAAAAATCCGGGGCGAGCAGTTCTTC	CASAKIRGEQFF
TRBV12-3/TRBV12-4	NA	few	TRBJ2-3	16	TGTGCCAGCAGTTTTCGAGCGGCATCTAGCACAGATACGCAGTATTTT	CASSFRAASSTDTQYF
TRBV5-1	NA	many	TRBJ2-7	16	TGCGCCAGCAGCGGAGGGGAGACACGCCTCTTCTACGAGCAGTACTTC	CASSGGETRLFYEQYF
TRBV12-3/TRBV12-4	NA	few	TRBJ1-5	12	TGTGCCAGCAGCGAAGAGGTTGGGTCCCAGCATTTT	CASSEEVGSQHF
TRBV4-1	TRBD2	once	TRBJ2-5	15	TGCGCCAGCAGCCAAGAAGGGACTAGCGGGGATCAGCAGTACTTC	CASSQEGTSGDQQYF
TRBV12-3/TRBV12-4	NA	NA	TRBJ2-1	13	TGTGCCAGTGCTGGTCGGTATCTAAATGAGCAGTTCTTC	CASAGRYLNEQFF
TRBV24-1	NA	many	TRBJ2-1	16	TGTGCCACCAGTGGGCCAGGGGACACCACCTACAATGAGCAGTTCTTC	CATSGPGDTTYNEQFF
TRBV5-6	TRBD2	few	TRBJ2-7	14	TGTGCCAGCAGCTTGTCTAGCGGGAGGTACGAGCAGTACTTC	CASSLSSGRYEQYF
TRBV29-1	TRBD2	NA	TRBJ2-2	16	TGCAGCGTTGAGGGTCGCGGGAGGACGAACGCCGGGGAGCTGTTTTTT	CSVEGRGRTNAGELFF
TRBV6-1	NA	few	TRBJ1-4	15	TGTGCCAGCAGACCCGAACGGGGGGGAGGAGAAAAACTGTTTTTT	CASRPERGGGEKLFF
TRBV19	NA	few	TRBJ2-3	17	TGTGCCAGTAGTGCCACGGTAGGGGGGGCGTCCACAGATACGCAGTATTTT	CASSATVGGASTDTQYF
TRBV5-1	TRBD2	many	TRBJ2-3	16	TGCGCCAGCAGCTTGCTTGCGGGAGGGAGCACAGATACGCAGTATTTT	CASSLLAGGSTDTQYF